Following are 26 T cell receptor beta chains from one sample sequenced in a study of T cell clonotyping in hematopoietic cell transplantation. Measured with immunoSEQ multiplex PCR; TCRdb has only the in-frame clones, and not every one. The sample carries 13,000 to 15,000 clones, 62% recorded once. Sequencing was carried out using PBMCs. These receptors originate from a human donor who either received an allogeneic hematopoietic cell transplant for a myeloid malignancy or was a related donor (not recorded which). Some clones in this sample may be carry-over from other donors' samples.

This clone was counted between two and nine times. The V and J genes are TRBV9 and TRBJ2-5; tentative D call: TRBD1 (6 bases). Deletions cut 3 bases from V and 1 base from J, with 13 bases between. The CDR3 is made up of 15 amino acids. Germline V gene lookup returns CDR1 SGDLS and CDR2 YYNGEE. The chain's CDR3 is CASSEPGTPQETQYF. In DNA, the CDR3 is TGTGCCAGCAGCGAGCCAGGGACACCCCAAGAGACCCAGTACTTC.

The CDR3 protein is CASSAAQPDQPQHF. The CDR3 coding sequence is TGTGCCAGCAGTGCGGCGCAGCCAGATCAGCCCCAGCATTTT. The rearrangement links TRBV2 to TRBJ1-5; no clear D gene. Germline loops: CDR1 SNHLY, CDR2 FYNNEI. Trimming left V 4 bases short and J 5 bases short, with 12 bases between. The CDR3 length is 14 residues.

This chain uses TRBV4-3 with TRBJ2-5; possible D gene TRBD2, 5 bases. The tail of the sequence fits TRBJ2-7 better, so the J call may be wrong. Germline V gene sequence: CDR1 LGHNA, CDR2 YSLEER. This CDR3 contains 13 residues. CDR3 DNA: TGCGCCAGCAGCCAAGATACGGGGTTCGAGCAGTACTTC. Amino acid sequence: CASSQDTGFEQYF.

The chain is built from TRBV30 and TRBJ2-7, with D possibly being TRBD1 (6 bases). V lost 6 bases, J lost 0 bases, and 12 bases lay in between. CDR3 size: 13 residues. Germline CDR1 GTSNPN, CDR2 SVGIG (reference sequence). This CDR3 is CACRQASSYEQYF. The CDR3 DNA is TGTGCCTGCCGACAGGCGAGCTCCTACGAGCAGTACTTC.

The CDR3 loop reads CASSPTESNQPQHF. DNA for the CDR3: TGTGCCAGCAGCCCGACAGAGAGCAATCAGCCCCAGCATTTT. The chain couples TRBV6-6 to TRBJ1-5; D might be TRBD1 (5 bases). Germline V CDR1 and CDR2: MNHNY, SVGAGI (reference sequence). This CDR3 is built from 14 residues. Trimming left V 6 bases short and J 1 base short, with 10 bases between.

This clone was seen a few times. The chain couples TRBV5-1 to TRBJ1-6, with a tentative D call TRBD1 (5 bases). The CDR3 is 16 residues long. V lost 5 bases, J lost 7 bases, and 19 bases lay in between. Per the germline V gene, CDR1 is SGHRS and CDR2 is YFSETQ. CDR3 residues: CASRVAIGTVNSPLHF. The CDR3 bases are TGCGCCAGCAGGGTCGCTATCGGGACGGTAAATTCACCCCTCCACTTT. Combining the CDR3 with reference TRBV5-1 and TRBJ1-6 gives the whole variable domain KAGVTQTPRYLIKTRGQQVTLSCSPISGHRSVSWYQQTPGQGLQFLFEYFSETQRNKGNFPGRFSGRQFSNSRSEMNVSTLELGDSALYLCASRVAIGTVNSPLHFGNGTRLTVT.

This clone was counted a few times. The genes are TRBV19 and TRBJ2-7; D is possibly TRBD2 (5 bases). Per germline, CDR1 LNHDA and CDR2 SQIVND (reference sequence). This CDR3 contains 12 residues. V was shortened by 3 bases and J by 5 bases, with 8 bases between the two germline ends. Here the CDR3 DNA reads TGTGCCAGTAGTATTCGGGGAAACGAGCAGTACTTC. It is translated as CASSIRGNEQYF.

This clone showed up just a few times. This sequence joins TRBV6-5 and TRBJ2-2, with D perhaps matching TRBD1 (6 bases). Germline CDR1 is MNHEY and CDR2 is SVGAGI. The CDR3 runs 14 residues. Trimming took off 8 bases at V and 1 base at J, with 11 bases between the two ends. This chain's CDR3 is CASRIGGNTGELFF. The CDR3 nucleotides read TGTGCCAGCCGAATAGGGGGGAACACCGGGGAGCTGTTTTTT.

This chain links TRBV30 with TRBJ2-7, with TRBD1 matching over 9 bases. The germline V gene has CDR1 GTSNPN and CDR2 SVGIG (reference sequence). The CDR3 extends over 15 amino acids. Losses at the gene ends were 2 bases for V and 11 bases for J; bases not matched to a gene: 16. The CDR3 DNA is TGTGCCTGGAGTAGAACCGGGACAGGGAGGGGTATGGAGTACTTC. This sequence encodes CAWSRTGTGRGMEYF.

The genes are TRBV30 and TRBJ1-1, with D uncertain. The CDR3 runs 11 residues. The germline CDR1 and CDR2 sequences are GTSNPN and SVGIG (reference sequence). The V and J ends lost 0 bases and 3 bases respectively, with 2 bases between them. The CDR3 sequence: CAWSVYTEAFF. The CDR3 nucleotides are TGTGCCTGGAGTGTATACACTGAAGCTTTCTTT.

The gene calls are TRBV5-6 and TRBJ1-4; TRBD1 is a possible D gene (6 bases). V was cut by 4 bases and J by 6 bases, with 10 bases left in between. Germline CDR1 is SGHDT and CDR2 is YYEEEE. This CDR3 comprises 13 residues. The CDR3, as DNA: TGTGCCAGCAGCACGACAGGCGATGAAAAACTGTTTTTT. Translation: CASSTTGDEKLFF.

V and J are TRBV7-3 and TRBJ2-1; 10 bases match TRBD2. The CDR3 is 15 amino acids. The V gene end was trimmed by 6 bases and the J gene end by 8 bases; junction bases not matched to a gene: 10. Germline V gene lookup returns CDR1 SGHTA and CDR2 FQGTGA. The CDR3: CASRPSGSFRYEQFF. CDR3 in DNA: TGTGCCAGCAGGCCTAGCGGGAGTTTCAGGTATGAGCAGTTCTTC.

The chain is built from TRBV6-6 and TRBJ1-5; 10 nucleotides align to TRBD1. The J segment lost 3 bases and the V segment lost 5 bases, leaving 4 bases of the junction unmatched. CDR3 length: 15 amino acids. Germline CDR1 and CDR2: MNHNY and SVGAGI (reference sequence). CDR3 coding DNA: TGTGCCAGCAGTCCGGGACAGGGGTACAATCAGCCCCAGCATTTT. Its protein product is CASSPGQGYNQPQHF.

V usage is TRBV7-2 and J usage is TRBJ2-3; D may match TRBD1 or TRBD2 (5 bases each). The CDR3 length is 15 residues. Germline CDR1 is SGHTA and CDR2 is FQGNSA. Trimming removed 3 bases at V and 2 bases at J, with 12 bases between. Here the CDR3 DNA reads TGTGCCAGCAGCTTCCGGGACCCAAACACAGATACGCAGTATTTT. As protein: CASSFRDPNTDTQYF.

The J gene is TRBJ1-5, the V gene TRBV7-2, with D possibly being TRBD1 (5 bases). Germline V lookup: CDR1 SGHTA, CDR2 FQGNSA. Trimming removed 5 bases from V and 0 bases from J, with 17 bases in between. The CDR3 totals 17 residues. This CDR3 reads CASSRGDLKASNQPQHF. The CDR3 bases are TGTGCCAGCAGCCGTGGGGACCTAAAGGCTAGCAATCAGCCCCAGCATTTT.

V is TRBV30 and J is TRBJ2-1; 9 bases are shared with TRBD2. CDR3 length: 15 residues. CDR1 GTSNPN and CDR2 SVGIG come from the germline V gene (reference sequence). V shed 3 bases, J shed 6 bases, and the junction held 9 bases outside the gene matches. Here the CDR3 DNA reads TGTGCCTGGAGCCTAGGGCTAGCGGGACCCAATGAGCAGTTCTTC. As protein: CAWSLGLAGPNEQFF.

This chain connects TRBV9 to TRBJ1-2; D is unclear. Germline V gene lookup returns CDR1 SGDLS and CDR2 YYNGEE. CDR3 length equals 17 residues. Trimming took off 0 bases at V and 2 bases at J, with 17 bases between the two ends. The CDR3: CASSVGPSGIPNYGYTF. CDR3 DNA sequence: TGTGCCAGCAGCGTAGGTCCCAGTGGGATACCCAACTATGGCTACACCTTC.

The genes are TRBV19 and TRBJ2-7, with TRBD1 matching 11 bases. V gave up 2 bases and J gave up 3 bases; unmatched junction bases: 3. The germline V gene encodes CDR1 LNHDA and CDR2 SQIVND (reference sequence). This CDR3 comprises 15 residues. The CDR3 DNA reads TGTGCCAGTAGTATATTTGGGACAGGGGGCTACGAGCAGTACTTC. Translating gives CASSIFGTGGYEQYF.

The CDR3 region has the DNA TGTGCCAGTAGTAGAACCTGGACAGGGGCTGTGGTTCAGCCCCAGCATTTT. Its translation: CASSRTWTGAVVQPQHF. V is TRBV19 and J is TRBJ1-5; 9 bases are shared with TRBD1. The CDR3 extends over 17 amino acids. V was pared by 4 bases and J by 6 bases, with 13 bases of the junction left unmatched. Germline CDR1 LNHDA, CDR2 SQIVND (reference sequence).

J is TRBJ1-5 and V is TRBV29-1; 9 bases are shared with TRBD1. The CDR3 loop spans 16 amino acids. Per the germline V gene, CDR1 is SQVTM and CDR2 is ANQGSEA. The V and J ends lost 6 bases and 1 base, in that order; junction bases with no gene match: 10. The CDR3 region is CSVRRDRASSNQPQHF. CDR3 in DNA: TGCAGCGTCCGCCGGGACAGGGCGTCAAGCAATCAGCCCCAGCATTTT.

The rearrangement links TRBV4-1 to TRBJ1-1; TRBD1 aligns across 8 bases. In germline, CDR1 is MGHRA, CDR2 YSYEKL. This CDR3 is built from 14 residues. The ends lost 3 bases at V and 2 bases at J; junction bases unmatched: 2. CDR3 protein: CASSQDRANTEAFF. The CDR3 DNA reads TGCGCCAGCAGCCAGGACAGGGCCAACACTGAAGCTTTCTTT.

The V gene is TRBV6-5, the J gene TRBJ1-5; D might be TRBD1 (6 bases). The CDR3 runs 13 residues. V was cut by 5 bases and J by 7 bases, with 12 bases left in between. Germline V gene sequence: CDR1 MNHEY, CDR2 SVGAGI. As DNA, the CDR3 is TGTGCCAGCAGTAAACAGGGAGGACAGCCCCAGCATTTT. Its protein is CASSKQGGQPQHF.

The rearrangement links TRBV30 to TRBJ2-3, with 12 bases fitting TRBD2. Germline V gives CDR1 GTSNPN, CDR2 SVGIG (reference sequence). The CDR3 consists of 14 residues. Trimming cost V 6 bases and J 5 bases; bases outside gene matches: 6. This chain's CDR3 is CACTGLAGLDTQYF. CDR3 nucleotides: TGTGCCTGCACAGGACTAGCGGGACTAGATACGCAGTATTTT.

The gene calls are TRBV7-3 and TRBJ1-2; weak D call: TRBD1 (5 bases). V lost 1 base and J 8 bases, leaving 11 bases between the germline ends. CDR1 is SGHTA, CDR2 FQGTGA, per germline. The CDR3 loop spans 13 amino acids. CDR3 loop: CASSLSAGQGYTF. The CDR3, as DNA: TGTGCCAGCAGCTTAAGTGCAGGACAAGGCTACACCTTC.

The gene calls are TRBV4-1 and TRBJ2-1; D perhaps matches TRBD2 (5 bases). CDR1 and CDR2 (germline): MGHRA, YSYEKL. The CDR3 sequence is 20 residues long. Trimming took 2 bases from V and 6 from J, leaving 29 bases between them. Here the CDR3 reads CASSQRVFARRVGASNEQFF. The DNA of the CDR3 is TGCGCCAGCAGCCAAAGGGTTTTCGCTAGGCGGGTCGGCGCATCCAATGAGCAGTTCTTC.

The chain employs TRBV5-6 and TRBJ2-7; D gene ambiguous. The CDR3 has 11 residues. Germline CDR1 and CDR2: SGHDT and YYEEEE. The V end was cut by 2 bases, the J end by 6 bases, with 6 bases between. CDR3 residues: CASSFSSEQYF. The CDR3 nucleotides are TGTGCCAGCAGCTTCTCTAGCGAGCAGTACTTC.